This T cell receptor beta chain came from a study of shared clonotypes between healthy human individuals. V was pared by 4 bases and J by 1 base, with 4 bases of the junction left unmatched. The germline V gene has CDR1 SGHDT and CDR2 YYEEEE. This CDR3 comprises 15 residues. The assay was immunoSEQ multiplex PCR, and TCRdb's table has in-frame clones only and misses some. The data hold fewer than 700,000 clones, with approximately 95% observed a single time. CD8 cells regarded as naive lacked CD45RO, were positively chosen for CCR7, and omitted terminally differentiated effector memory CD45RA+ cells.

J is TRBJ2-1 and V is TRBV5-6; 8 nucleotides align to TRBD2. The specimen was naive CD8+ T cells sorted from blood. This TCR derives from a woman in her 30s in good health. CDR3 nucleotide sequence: TGTGCCAGCAGCCTTAGCGGGGCATCCTACAATGAGCAGTTCTTC. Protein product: CASSLSGASYNEQFF.